The 12 T cell receptor beta chains in this list originate from one sample, sequenced in a study of OX40 agonist ivuxolimab in advanced cancers. Profiling relied on immunoSEQ multiplex PCR, and the TCRdb table lists in-frame clones only, not all of them. The table has 90,000 to 120,000 clones, less than 95% seen once; the top ten hold under 0.85%. The sequences come from CD4+ or CD8+ T cells sorted from blood, collected in a trial of the OX40 agonist ivuxolimab. The receptor set was obtained from an adult with an advanced solid tumor such as melanoma, head and neck, liver or kidney cancer.

This chain uses TRBV30 with TRBJ2-1; weak D call: TRBD1 (5 bases). The V gene's germline CDR1 is GTSNPN and CDR2 SVGIG (reference sequence). With 2 bases removed from V and 8 bases from J, the gap between germline ends came to 7 bases. This CDR3 comprises 11 residues. The CDR3 region has the DNA TGTGCCTGGAGTAGGGGATATGAGCAGTTCTTC. Protein product: CAWSRGYEQFF.

The chain uses TRBV6-1 and TRBJ2-7, with 8 bases identical to TRBD1. CDR3 size: 13 residues. Germline V gene sequence: CDR1 MNHNS, CDR2 SASEGT. V gave up 6 bases and J gave up 2 bases; unmatched junction bases: 3. In nucleotides, the CDR3 is TGTGCCAGCAGGACAGGGGTTCCCTACGAGCAGTACTTC. Its translation is CASRTGVPYEQYF.

The chain combines TRBV5-6 with TRBJ1-2, with D possibly being TRBD1 (5 bases). The CDR3 sequence is 15 residues long. Germline-derived CDR1 and CDR2 are SGHDT and YYEEEE. With 4 bases removed from V and 4 bases from J, the gap between germline ends came to 17 bases. The CDR3 DNA follows: TGTGCCAGCAGCCCACGCTCCGTCGGGGCCTATGGCTACACCTTC. This encodes CASSPRSVGAYGYTF.

This chain uses TRBV5-1 with TRBJ2-5; D is perhaps TRBD1 (7 bases). CDR1 and CDR2 (germline): SGHRS, YFSETQ. Trimming shortened V by 4 bases and J by 0 bases, and 10 bases separated the two germline ends. The CDR3 spans 14 residues. CDR3 nucleotide sequence: TGCGCCAGCAGCGCAGGGGGGTACCAAGAGACCCAGTACTTC. Encoded protein: CASSAGGYQETQYF.

The rearrangement uses TRBV2 and TRBJ2-3, with D maybe TRBD1 (5 bases). CDR1 and CDR2 (germline): SNHLY, FYNNEI. This CDR3 has 15 residues. V was trimmed by 4 bases and J by 1 base, leaving 12 bases between them. The CDR3 here is CASSGGLGGTDTQYF. CDR3 coding DNA: TGTGCCAGCAGTGGGGGCCTGGGTGGCACAGATACGCAGTATTTT.

The chain employs TRBV7-6 and TRBJ2-7, with 8 positions matching TRBD1. This CDR3 has 14 amino acids. CDR1 and CDR2 (germline): SGHVS, FNYEAQ. The ends lost 2 bases at V and 4 bases at J; junction bases unmatched: 4. The CDR3 DNA reads TGTGCCAGCAGCTTAAAGACAGGGGATTACGAGCAGTACTTC. Amino acid sequence: CASSLKTGDYEQYF. The complete variable domain, with remaining parts taken from reference TRBV7-6 and TRBJ2-7, reads GAGVSQSPRYKVTKRGQDVALRCDPISGHVSLYWYRQALGQGPEFLTYFNYEAQQDKSGLPNDRFSAERPEGSISTLTIQRTEQRDSAMYRCASSLKTGDYEQYFGPGTRLTVT.

The CDR3 DNA reads TGTGCCAGCAGCCCATTCGGCAGGGAGCAGTTCTTC. Translated, it gives CASSPFGREQFF. The chain is built from TRBV7-2 and TRBJ2-1; no clear D. Trimming removed 5 bases from V and 10 bases from J, with 12 bases in between. The CDR3 sequence is 12 residues long. Germline lookup yields CDR1 SGHTA and CDR2 FQGNSA. Supplemented by reference TRBV7-2 and TRBJ2-1, the full variable domain reads GAGVSQSPSNKVTEKGKDVELRCDPISGHTALYWYRQSLGQGLEFLIYFQGNSAPDKSGLPSDRFSAERTGGSVSTLTIQRTQQEDSAVYLCASSPFGREQFFGPGTRLTVL.

V gene TRBV9 combines with J gene TRBJ1-2; D gene ambiguous. The V end lost 0 bases, the J end lost 1 base, and 13 bases lay between the germline ends. In germline, CDR1 is SGDLS, CDR2 YYNGEE. The length of the CDR3 is 16 residues. CDR3 amino acids: CASSVAPGGVNYGYTF. The CDR3 coding sequence is TGTGCCAGCAGCGTAGCCCCAGGTGGGGTTAACTATGGCTACACCTTC.

This clone was recorded only once. This chain joins TRBV5-1 and TRBJ1-1, with a weak D call TRBD1 (5 bases). The CDR3 loop spans 15 amino acids. Trimming shortened V by 2 bases and J by 4 bases, and 15 bases separated the two germline ends. The V gene's germline CDR1 is SGHRS and CDR2 YFSETQ. The CDR3 nucleotides read TGCGCCAGCAGCTTTGTTGGGGTAGGGGCCACTGAAGCTTTCTTT. Protein sequence: CASSFVGVGATEAFF.

V gene TRBV5-6 combines with J gene TRBJ1-3, with 9 bases aligning to TRBD1. CDR1 is SGHDT and CDR2 is YYEEEE in the germline V gene. This CDR3 is 14 amino acids long. Trimming took 5 bases from V and 4 from J; bases not matched to a gene: 4. The CDR3 DNA follows: TGTGCCAGCAGGCCCACAGGGGGCGGAAACACCATATATTTT. Protein product: CASRPTGGGNTIYF.

Worth noting for this clone: Other DNA sequences in the sample encode the same CDR3. The CDR3 nucleotides read TGTGCCAGCAGGTCGGACAGCCGACGGGGGTCCCAGTACTTC. This translates into CASRSDSRRGSQYF. This chain uses TRBV6-1 with TRBJ2-5; perhaps D is TRBD1 or TRBD2 (6 bases each). This CDR3 has 14 residues. Trimming pared 6 bases from V and 9 bases from J, leaving 20 bases between. From germline, CDR1 is MNHNS and CDR2 SASEGT.

Regarding this clone: Within the sample, other DNA sequences also encode this same CDR3. This chain connects TRBV19 to TRBJ2-1; D remains ambiguous. The CDR3 is 13 amino acids. V was clipped by 2 bases and J by 4 bases, with 6 bases between them. Germline assignment: CDR1 LNHDA and CDR2 SQIVND (reference sequence). Written as DNA, the CDR3 is TGTGCCAGTAGTATATCTTCTTACAATGAGCAGTTCTTC. Its protein product is CASSISSYNEQFF.